This T cell receptor (beta chain) was recorded in a study of blood T cells in healthy people across ages. Combining a sample-barcoded 5' primer with a J-beta primer mix, a second PCR ran for about 7 to 11 cycles. MiXCR was run by TCRdb on the 5' RACE reads, yielding one entry per CDR3 protein. The table has 1.5 million to 2 million distinct CDR3 sequences, 28% seen once. After removal of 8 bases from V and 8 bases from J, the junction contained 14 bases not matched to a gene. Germline values: CDR1 MNHNS, CDR2 SASEGT. This CDR3 has 16 residues. Only a few counts were recorded for this clonotype. Sequences were obtained from blood. This TCR derives from a woman aged 25 to 45 in good health. J is TRBJ1-4 and V is TRBV6-1; TRBD1 agrees at 10 bases. This CDR3 is CASDRGRGVLAEKLFF. The CDR3, as DNA: TGTGCCAGCGACAGGGGGCGCGGAGTCCTGGCCGAAAAACTGTTTTTT.